This paragraph reports one T cell receptor (beta chain). Its antigen remains unidentified. Within one base of it there is no much larger clone, and no base qualities were kept. The cohort consisted of more than 650 healthy bone marrow donors. All cohort members were sampled while nominally healthy, although unrecorded immune exposures were likely present. The donor was CMV seronegative and belonged to the group of 352 seronegative cohort members. A peripheral blood sample was provided by each donor, and peripheral blood mononuclear cells were used for TCR beta sequencing. The Qiagen DNeasy Blood Extraction Kit was used to extract genomic DNA from the blood cell samples. The library was produced with the immunoSEQ multiplex PCR assay. A mixture of 60 forward primers for TCR Vbeta segments and 13 reverse primers for TCR Jbeta segments was used in the multiplex PCR. The CDR3 region of rearranged TCR beta genes was amplified from genomic DNA by a multiplex PCR assay. On the Illumina HiSeq System, the amplified TCR beta libraries were sequenced as 87-base-pair reads. Processing in the source paper ran as follows. Across the 700 or so repertoires, a later analysis counted 80 million or so unique TCR beta chains, some 11 million of which were shared by at least two donors. Raw reads were error-corrected and collapsed into unique sequences with a nearest-neighbor algorithm that merged closely related sequences to remove PCR and sequencing errors. CDR3 sequences were aligned to IMGT reference sequences to assign V, D and J gene segments. For a sequence to be retained, at least a six-nucleotide match to both a V gene segment and a J gene segment was required. Rearrangements were called productive when the CDR3 lacked stop codons and stayed in frame with V and J; all others were non-productive. Following IMGT convention, CDR3 was defined as the stretch from the second conserved V-encoded cysteine to the conserved J-encoded phenylalanine. The earlier analysis of roughly 590 of the donors excluded any sequence lacking an unambiguous match to a single V gene segment. In an earlier analysis of 450 to 700 of the donors, V segments were called functional above 56.7% productive rearrangements and were called segregating when the between-donor standard deviation exceeded 5%. A statistical classification framework was built to diagnose cytomegalovirus status from the catalog of TCR beta chain sequences. A later analysis assigned V and J genes by comparing TCR nucleotide sequences with IMGT/GENE-DB human TR gene sequences. Using the TCRdist pipeline, a later analysis assigned CDR3 sequences along with most-parsimonious VDJ recombination scenarios. In a later analysis, each TCR beta chain was defined by its CDR3 amino acid sequence together with its V-gene family, and reads without a unique V-gene family were excluded. As a way to deal with suspected cross-contamination and a sequencing artifact, a later analysis dropped roughly 600 nucleotide sequences that were highly shared and had low generation probability. A later analysis calculated a clonal expansion index for each public chain from normalized within-repertoire ranks of inferred template counts. Generation probabilities in a later analysis came from a VDJ recombination model fitted to out-of-frame rearrangements, and those results were checked against IGoR. Hypergeometric tests were used in a later analysis to score TCR-TCR, TCR-HLA and TCR-CMV co-occurrence, with a repertoire-size bias correction applied to the TCR pairs. To estimate false discovery rates, a later analysis permuted the HLA or CMV assignments 20 times. In a later analysis, co-occurring TCRs were grouped with DBSCAN, and TCRdist sequence similarity was added when clustering was performed within HLA-allele-positive subsets. For co-occurrence clustering, repertoires with fewer than 30,000 or more than 120,000 public chains were excluded, along with four to six repertoires with anomalous nucleotide sharing. TCRdb retrieved this table from immuneACCESS and kept in-frame rearrangements only. Not all clones are present; in checked studies, unresolved V genes account for under half, and no reason is known for the remainder. Clone size and the V and J calls come from that table; the DNA yielded D and trimming. A total of 140,000 to 150,000 clones appear in this sample, around 66% of them only once. The biggest ten clones account for around 6% of the sample.

This sample was taken from a study of cytomegalovirus exposure and HLA in healthy donors (dated by TCRdb to about 2017). For the wider study: An earlier analysis of more than 550 of the donors reported 250 to 300 Gb of sequence data and around 120 million unique TCR beta sequences obtained from about 179 million T cells. Typing coverage varied by locus: roughly 629-640 donors for A, B, C, DRB1 and DQB1; roughly 510 for DQA1; over 600 for DPA1; roughly 450 for DPB1. In the later analysis, no new phenotypic data were used to find candidate immune exposures; instead, reliance was placed on TCR beta sequences and their occurrence across donors. The study aimed to test whether cataloging public T cell receptors could reveal signatures of past pathogen exposure. A later genetic analysis used genome-wide SNP genotypes for 398 of the 666 donors, treating that subset as a discovery cohort. An early release covering 550 to 650 HLA-typed donors comprised around 300 gigabases of sequencing data and around 80 million unique TCR sequences. An earlier analysis of 500 to 750 of the donors applied high-throughput TCR beta sequencing to assess whether each TCR beta V gene segment acted as functional or pseudogenic. Donor age, sex, ethnicity and CMV serostatus were compiled alongside the repertoire data. A later analysis re-examined previously published TCR beta repertoires from several hundred donors and added high-resolution HLA genotyping to investigate patterns of TCR occurrence. About 5 DR-DQ haplotypes were handled as single units for association and clustering, since linkage in the cohort was strong. Besides the first cohort of roughly 640 subjects, a separate validation cohort made up of 120 different subjects was used. The T cell repertoires of 550 to 850 subjects were profiled by immunosequencing and related to cytomegalovirus serostatus. All discovery cohort repertoires had been generated on a single sequencing platform. On average, about 240,000 unique TCR beta nucleotide sequences were sequenced per donor among fewer than 500 genotyped donors of the cohort, with 15% to 20% of those sequences being non-productive. To predict cytomegalovirus infection status, the study combined high-throughput TCR immunosequencing, statistical association of individual TCRs with disease status, and machine learning. Both class I and class II loci were covered by HLA typing, at four-digit resolution. Among the approximately 420 genotyped donors, about 83% belonged to the genetic ancestry cluster associated with self-reported Caucasian donors. General study outcomes and caveats: In vitro tests confirmed that a few of the cytomegalovirus-associated TCR beta chains recognize cytomegalovirus antigens. HLA typing was unavailable for some donors at each locus, so association tests used only the typed subset. Immune exposure information for the cohort was limited to CMV serostatus. According to a later analysis, TCR association rates differed among HLA loci, with DRB1 alleles showing the most associated TCRs and HLA-C alleles showing the fewest. According to a later analysis, parvovirus B19, influenza, CMV and Epstein-Barr virus appeared linked to several top co-occurrence clusters. The study listed 170 or so TCR beta chains as associated with cytomegalovirus. Across donors, most TCR sequences were observed very rarely, whereas some public TCRs were present in many individuals. In both the original and validation cohorts, the classifier was reported to diagnose cytomegalovirus status with high specificity and sensitivity. In a later genetic analysis, a missense DCLRE1C variant was associated with V-gene and J-gene trimming of TCR beta chains, and the association was replicated in an independent cohort. A cluster of highly shared sequence variants was judged likely to be a technical artifact of the sequencing pipeline. A further reported finding was that TCR beta sequences accurately predicted the HLA-A and HLA-B alleles for most subjects in the first cohort. Linkage disequilibrium might explain the correlated functional status among segregating V segments, but an unknown experimental factor could not be ruled out. An earlier analysis of 587 of the donors showed that most TCR beta V segments appeared in productive rearrangements either about 87% or about 30% of the time, which broadly matched IMGT annotations. The cohort was sequenced for TCR beta chains only, and without alpha or paired-chain data the features that could be detected were limited. In a later analysis, HLA-associated TCR beta chains were found to be more clonally expanded and to have lower generation probabilities than equally common non-associated chains. The authors suggested that the approach could potentially be extended to other disease states and immunological phenotypes. A later analysis found that most CMV-associated TCR beta chains appeared HLA-restricted, with HLA associations seemingly driven largely by CMV exposure. Because counts were too low, approximately 18 rarely observed V segments, including chromosome 9 orphons, were excluded from the earlier analysis of under 650 of the donors. According to a later genetic analysis, donors in an Asian-associated ancestry cluster had fewer N-insertions in productive TCRs than the approximately 700-donor mean. Specific HLA alleles were associated with 15,000 to 20,000 TCR beta sequences at a false discovery rate of 0.05 in a later analysis. Assigning TCR associations to individual alleles was difficult when HLA alleles, especially DR and DQ, strongly co-occurred. Roughly uniform sequencing depth across donors was assumed in presence/absence analyses, although this assumption may not hold.

Specimen: PBMCs. The source of this sequence is a woman in her sixties or seventies in good health and CMV-seronegative.

The DNA sequence is given as TGTGCCAGCAGCGCTATACAGGGGGCTGTAAATACGCAGTATTTT. Its protein is CASSAIQGAVNTQYF. Here the chain combines TRBV9 and TRBJ2-3; 9 nucleotides in the junction match TRBD1. The germline V gene provides CDR1 SGDLS and CDR2 YYNGEE. Here V drops 3 bases and J drops 7 bases, and the junction holds 9 bases not matched to any gene. The CDR3 numbers 15 residues from cysteine through phenylalanine. CDR3 DNA only is kept here, 45 bases in frame from base 1.